The clone carrying this TCR beta chain has just a few counts. The antigen remains undetermined. The data stem from a study of post-analysis software for immune sequencing data. General study results and limits: Among multiple sclerosis patients, normalized Chao1 diversity was significantly below that of controls. Five TRBV segments, including TRBV5-6, TRBV5-1 and TRBV20-1, were more frequent in patients than controls.

The germline gives CDR1 SGHKS, CDR2 YYEKEE (reference sequence). CDR3 length: 13 amino acids. Trimming left V 2 bases short and J 5 bases short, with 11 bases between. The TCR beta cDNA libraries contained unique molecular identifiers. TCRdb reprocessed the PCR reads with MiXCR, giving one entry per CDR3 protein. The sample yields 800,000 to 950,000 distinct CDR3 sequences, roughly 50% seen once. This TCR came from a girl between 10 and 17 years old with multiple sclerosis. Input material: blood. The chain uses TRBV5-5 and TRBJ2-7; a possible D gene is TRBD1 (5 bases). The CDR3 sequence: CASSLVGDHEQYF. The CDR3, as DNA: TGTGCCAGCAGCTTAGTAGGGGATCACGAGCAGTACTTC.